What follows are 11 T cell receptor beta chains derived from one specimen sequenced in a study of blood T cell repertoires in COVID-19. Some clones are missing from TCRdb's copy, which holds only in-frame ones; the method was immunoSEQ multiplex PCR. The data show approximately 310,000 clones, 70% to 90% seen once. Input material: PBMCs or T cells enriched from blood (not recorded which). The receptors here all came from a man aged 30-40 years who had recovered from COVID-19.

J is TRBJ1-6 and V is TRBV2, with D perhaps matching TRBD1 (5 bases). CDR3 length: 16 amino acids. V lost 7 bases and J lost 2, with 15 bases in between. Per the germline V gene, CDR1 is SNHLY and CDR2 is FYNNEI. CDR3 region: CASTPLGGPYNSPLHF. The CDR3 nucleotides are TGTGCCAGCACCCCTTTGGGGGGACCCTATAATTCACCCCTCCACTTT.

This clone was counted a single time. CDR3 amino acids: CASSYSVEYNEQFF. CDR3 nucleotides: TGTGCCAGCAGTTACTCGGTAGAGTACAATGAGCAGTTCTTC. The chain uses TRBV6-5 and TRBJ2-1; D is unresolved. V was shortened by 0 bases and J by 4 bases, with 7 bases between the two germline ends. The germline gives CDR1 MNHEY, CDR2 SVGAGI. The CDR3 length is 14 residues.

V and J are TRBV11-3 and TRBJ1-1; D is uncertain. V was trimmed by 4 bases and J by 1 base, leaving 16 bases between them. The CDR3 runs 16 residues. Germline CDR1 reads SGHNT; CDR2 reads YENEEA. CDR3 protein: CASSSPYEVRNTEAFF. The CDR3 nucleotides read TGTGCCAGCAGCTCACCATACGAGGTCCGGAACACTGAAGCTTTCTTT.

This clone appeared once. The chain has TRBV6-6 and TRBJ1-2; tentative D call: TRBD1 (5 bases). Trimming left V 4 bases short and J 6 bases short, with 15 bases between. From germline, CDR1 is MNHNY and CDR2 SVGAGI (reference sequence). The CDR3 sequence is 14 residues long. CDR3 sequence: CASSSRGDYHGYTF. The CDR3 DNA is TGTGCCAGCAGTTCCCGTGGGGACTACCATGGCTACACCTTC.

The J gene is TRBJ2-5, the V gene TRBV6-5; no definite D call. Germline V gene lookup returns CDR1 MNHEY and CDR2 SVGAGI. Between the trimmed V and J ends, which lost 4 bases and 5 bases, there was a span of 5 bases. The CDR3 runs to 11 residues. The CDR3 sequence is CASSFSETQYF. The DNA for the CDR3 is TGTGCCAGCAGTTTTAGCGAGACCCAGTACTTC.

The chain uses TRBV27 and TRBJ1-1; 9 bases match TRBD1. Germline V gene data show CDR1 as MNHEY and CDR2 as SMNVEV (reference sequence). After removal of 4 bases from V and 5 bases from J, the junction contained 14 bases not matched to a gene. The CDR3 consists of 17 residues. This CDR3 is CASSSLTTGGADTEAFF. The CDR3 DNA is TGTGCCAGCAGTTCATTAACCACAGGGGGCGCAGATACTGAAGCTTTCTTT.

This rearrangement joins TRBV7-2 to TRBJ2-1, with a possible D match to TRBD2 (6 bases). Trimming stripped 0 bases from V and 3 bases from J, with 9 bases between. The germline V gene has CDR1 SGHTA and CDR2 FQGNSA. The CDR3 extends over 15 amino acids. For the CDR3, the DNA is TGTGCCAGCAGCTTAGCGGGGGGTTACTACAATGAGCAGTTCTTC. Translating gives CASSLAGGYYNEQFF.

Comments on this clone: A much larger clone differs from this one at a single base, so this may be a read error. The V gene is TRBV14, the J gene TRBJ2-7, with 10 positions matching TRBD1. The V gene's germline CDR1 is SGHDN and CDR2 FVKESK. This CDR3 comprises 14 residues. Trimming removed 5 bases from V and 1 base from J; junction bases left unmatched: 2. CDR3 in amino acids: CASSWGQGSYEQYF. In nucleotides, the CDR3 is TGTGCCAGCAGCTGGGGACAGGGGTCCTACGAGCAGTACTTC.

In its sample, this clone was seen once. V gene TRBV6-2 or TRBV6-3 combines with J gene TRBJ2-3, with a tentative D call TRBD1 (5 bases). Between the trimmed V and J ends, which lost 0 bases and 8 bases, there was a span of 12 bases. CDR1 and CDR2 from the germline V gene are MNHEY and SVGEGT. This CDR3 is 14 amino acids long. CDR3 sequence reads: CASSYSIQGITQYF. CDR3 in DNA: TGTGCCAGCAGTTACTCAATCCAGGGAATTACGCAGTATTTT.

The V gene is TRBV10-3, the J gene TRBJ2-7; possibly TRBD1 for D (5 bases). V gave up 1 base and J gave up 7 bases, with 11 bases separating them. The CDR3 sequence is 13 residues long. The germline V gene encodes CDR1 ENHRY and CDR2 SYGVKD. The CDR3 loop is CAISEFLYREQYF. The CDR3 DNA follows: TGTGCCATCAGTGAGTTCCTTTACAGGGAGCAGTACTTC.

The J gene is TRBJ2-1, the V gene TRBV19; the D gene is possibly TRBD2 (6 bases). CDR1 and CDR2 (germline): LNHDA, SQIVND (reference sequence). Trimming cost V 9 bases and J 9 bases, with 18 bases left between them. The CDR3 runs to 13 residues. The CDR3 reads CASGGSYTGEQFF. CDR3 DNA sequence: TGTGCCAGCGGAGGGTCCTACACCGGTGAGCAGTTCTTC.